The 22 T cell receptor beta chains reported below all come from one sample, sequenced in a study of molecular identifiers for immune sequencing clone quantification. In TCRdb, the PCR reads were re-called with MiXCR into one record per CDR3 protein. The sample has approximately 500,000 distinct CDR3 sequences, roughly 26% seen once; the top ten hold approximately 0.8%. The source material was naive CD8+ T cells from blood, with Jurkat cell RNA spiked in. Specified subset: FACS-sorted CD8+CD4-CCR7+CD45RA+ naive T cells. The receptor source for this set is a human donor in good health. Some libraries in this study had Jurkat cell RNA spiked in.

The CDR3 region is CARGDRDALIRTYEQYF. Here the CDR3 DNA reads TGCGCCAGGGGGGACAGGGACGCTCTTATAAGAACCTACGAGCAGTACTTC. This sequence joins TRBV10-1 and TRBJ2-7; 9 nucleotides align to TRBD1. Germline loops: CDR1 WNHNN, CDR2 SYGVQD (reference sequence). Trimming took 9 bases from V and 2 from J; bases not matched to a gene: 17. The CDR3 spans 17 residues.

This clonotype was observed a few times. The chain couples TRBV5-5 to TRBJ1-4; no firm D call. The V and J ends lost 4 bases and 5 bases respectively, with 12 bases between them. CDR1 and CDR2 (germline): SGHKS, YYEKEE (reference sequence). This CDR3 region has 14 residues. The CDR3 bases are TGTGCCAGCAGCCCCGCCGGGCAGAATGAAAAACTGTTTTTT. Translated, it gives CASSPAGQNEKLFF.

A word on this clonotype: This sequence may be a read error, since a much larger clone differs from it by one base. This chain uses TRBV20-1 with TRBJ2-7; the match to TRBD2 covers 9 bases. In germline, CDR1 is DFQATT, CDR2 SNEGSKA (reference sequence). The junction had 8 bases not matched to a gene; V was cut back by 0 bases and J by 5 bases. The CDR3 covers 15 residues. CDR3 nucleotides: TGCAGTGCTAGAGATCCCCTAGCGGGATCCCACGAGCAGTACTTC. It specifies CSARDPLAGSHEQYF.

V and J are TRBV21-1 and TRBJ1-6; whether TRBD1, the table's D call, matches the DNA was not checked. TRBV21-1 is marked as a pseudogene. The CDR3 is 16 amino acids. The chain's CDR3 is CASRNPNRSRNSPLHF. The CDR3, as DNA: TGTGCCAGCAGGAACCCCAACAGGAGCCGTAATTCACCCCTCCACTTT.

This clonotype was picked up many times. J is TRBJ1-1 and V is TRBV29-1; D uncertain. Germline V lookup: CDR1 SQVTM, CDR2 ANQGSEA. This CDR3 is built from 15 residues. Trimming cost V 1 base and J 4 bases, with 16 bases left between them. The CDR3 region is CSVEGLRTRGTEAFF. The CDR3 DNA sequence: TGCAGCGTTGAAGGTCTTCGGACCCGGGGCACTGAAGCTTTCTTT.

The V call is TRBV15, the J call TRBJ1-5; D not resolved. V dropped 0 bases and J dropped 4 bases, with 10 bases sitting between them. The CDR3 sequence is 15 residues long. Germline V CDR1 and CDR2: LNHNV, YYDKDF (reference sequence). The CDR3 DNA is TGTGCCACCAGCAGAGATTCGGGCGTTAATCAGCCCCAGCATTTT. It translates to CATSRDSGVNQPQHF.

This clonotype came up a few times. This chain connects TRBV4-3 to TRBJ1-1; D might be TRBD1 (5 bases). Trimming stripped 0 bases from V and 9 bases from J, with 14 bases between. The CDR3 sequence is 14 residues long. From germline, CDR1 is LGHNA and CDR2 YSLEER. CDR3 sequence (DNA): TGCGCCAGCAGCCAAGATGTGGGACGGCGAAAAGCTTTCTTT. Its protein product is CASSQDVGRRKAFF.

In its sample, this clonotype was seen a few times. The CDR3 sequence: CASSIKQGFSISTDTQYF. The DNA of the CDR3 is TGTGCCAGTAGTATAAAACAGGGGTTTTCTATTAGCACAGATACGCAGTATTTT. V and J are TRBV19 and TRBJ2-3; 7 nucleotides align to TRBD1. The CDR3 is made up of 18 amino acids. Germline lookup yields CDR1 LNHDA and CDR2 SQIVND (reference sequence). After removal of 2 bases from V and 0 bases from J, the junction contained 11 bases not matched to a gene.

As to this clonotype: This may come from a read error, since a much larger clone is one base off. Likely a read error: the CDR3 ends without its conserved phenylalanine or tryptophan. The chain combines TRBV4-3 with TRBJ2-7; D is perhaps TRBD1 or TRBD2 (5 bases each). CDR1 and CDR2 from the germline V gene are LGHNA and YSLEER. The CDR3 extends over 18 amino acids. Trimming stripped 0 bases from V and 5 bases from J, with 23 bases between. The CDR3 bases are TGCGCCAGCAGCCAAGATGTCCAAGGGGCAGGGCTAGCCCACGAGCAGTACCTC. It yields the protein CASSQDVQGAGLAHEQYL.

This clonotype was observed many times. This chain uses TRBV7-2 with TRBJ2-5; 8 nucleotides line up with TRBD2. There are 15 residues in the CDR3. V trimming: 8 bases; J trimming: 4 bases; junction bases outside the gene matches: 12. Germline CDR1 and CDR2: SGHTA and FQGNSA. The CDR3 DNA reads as TGTGCCAGCCTTCGAGCGGGGGCTGCCGGAGAGACCCAGTACTTC. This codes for CASLRAGAAGETQYF.

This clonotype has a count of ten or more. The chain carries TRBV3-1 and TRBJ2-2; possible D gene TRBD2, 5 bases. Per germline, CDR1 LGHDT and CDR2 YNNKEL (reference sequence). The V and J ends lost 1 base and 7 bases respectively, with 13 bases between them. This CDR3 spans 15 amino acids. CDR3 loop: CASSQAGSGIGELFF. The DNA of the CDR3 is TGTGCCAGCAGCCAAGCGGGTTCGGGAATCGGGGAGCTGTTTTTT.

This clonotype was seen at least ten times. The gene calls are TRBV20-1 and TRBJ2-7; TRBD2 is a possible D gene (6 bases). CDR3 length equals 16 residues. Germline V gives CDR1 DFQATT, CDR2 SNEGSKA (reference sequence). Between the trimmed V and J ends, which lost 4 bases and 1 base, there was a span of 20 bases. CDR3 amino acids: CSAKSAEGPESYEQYF. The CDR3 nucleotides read TGCAGTGCTAAGTCGGCGGAGGGCCCAGAGTCCTACGAGCAGTACTTC.

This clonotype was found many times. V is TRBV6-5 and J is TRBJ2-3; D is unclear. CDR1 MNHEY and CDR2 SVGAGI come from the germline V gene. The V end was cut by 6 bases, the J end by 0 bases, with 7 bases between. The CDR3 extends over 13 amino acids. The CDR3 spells CASSAISTDTQYF. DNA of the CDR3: TGTGCCAGCAGCGCCATTAGCACAGATACGCAGTATTTT.

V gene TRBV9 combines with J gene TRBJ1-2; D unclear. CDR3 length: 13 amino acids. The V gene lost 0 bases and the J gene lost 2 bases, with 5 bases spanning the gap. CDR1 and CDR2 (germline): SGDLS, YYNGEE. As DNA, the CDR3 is TGTGCCAGCAGCGTAGCGGGAAACTATGGCTACACCTTC. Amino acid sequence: CASSVAGNYGYTF.

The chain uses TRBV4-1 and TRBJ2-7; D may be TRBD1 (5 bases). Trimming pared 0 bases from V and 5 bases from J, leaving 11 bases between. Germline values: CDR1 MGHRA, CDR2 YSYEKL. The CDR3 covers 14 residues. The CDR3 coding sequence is TGCGCCAGCAGCCAAGATAAAACAGGCAACGAGCAGTACTTC. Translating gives CASSQDKTGNEQYF.

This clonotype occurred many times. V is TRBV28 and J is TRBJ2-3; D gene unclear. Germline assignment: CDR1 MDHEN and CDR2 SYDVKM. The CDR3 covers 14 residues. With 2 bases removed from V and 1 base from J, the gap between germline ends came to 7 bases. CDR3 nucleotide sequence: TGTGCCAGCAGTTTAATCCTGGGCACAGATACGCAGTATTTT. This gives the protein CASSLILGTDTQYF.

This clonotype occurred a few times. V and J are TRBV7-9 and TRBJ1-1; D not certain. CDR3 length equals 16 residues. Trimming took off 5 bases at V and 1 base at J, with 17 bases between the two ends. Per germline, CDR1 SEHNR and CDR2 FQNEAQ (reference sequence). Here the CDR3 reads CASSRPLQLPNTEAFF. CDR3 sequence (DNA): TGTGCCAGCAGCCGACCTCTTCAACTTCCGAACACTGAAGCTTTCTTT.

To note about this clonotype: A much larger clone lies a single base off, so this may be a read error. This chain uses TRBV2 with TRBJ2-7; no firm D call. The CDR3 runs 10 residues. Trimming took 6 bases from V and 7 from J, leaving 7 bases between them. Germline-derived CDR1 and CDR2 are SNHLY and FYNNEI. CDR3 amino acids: CASRELEQYF. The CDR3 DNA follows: TGTGCCAGCAGAGAGTTGGAGCAGTACTTC.

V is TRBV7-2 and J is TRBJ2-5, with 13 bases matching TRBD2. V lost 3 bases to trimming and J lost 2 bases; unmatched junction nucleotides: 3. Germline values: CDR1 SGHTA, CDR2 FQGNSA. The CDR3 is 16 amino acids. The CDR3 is CASSLWTSGGQETQYF. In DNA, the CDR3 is TGTGCCAGCAGCTTGTGGACTAGCGGGGGACAAGAGACCCAGTACTTC.

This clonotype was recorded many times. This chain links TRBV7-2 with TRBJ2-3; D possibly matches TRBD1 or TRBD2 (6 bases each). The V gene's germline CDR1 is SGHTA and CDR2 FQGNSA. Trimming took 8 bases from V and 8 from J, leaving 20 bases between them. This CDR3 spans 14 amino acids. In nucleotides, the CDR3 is TGTGCCAGCTCCGGCGGGAATGGAGGGGGTACGCAGTATTTT. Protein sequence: CASSGGNGGGTQYF.

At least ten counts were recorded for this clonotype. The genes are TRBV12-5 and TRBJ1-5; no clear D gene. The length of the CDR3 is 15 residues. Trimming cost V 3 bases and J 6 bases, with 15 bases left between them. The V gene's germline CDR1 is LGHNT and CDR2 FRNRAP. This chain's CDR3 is CASGLRVEVGQPQHF. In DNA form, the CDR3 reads TGTGCTAGTGGTTTAAGGGTGGAGGTAGGTCAGCCCCAGCATTTT.

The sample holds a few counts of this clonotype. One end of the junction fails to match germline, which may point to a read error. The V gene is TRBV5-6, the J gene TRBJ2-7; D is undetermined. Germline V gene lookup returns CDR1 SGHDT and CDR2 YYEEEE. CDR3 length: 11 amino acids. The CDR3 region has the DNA TGTGCCAGCAGCTCCGGGCCGGCAGTTCTCTTC. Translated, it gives CASSSGPAVLF.